Listed here are 28 T cell receptor beta chains from one sample, sequenced in a study of cytomegalovirus exposure and HLA in healthy donors. It was with 60 Vbeta and 13 Jbeta primers that the PCR ran. Using immunoSEQ multiplex PCR, the repertoire was profiled, and TCRdb retains in-frame clones only, with some absent. This sample has approximately 110,000 clones, with more than 65% found just once. The sample taken for sequencing was PBMCs. The receptors originated from a woman younger than 45 in good health and CMV-seronegative.

A single count supports this clone. The chain employs TRBV29-1 and TRBJ1-4, with D possibly being TRBD1 (6 bases). The CDR3 is 19 residues long. The germline V and J ends were trimmed by 1 base and 5 bases, with 26 bases remaining between them. Germline assignment: CDR1 SQVTM and CDR2 ANQGSEA. The CDR3 is CSVEGAERGVQGQNEKLFF. In DNA form, the CDR3 reads TGCAGCGTTGAAGGGGCGGAGAGGGGAGTGCAGGGGCAAAATGAAAAACTGTTTTTT.

The chain links TRBV28 to TRBJ2-3; possible D gene TRBD2, 5 bases. Trimming removed 11 bases at V and 0 bases at J, with 15 bases between. The CDR3 is made up of 14 amino acids. The germline V gene has CDR1 MDHEN and CDR2 SYDVKM. The CDR3: CASQDGESTDTQYF. DNA for the CDR3: TGTGCCTCTCAGGACGGGGAGAGCACAGATACGCAGTATTTT.

A few counts support this clone. Sequence at one end of the junction differs from germline and may be a read error. The rearrangement joins TRBV5-1 to TRBJ1-2; D is perhaps TRBD1 (5 bases). This CDR3 spans 14 amino acids. In germline, CDR1 is SGHRS, CDR2 YFSETQ. The CDR3 sequence: CASSETEANYGYPF. Here the CDR3 DNA reads TGCGCCAGCAGCGAGACAGAGGCTAACTATGGCTACCCCTTC.

This chain joins TRBV5-4 and TRBJ2-3; 8 positions agree with TRBD2. Germline lookup yields CDR1 SGHNT and CDR2 YYREEE (reference sequence). V shed 7 bases, J shed 5 bases, and the junction held 21 bases outside the gene matches. This CDR3 contains 18 residues. The CDR3 loop reads CASRPSGGGRQWEDTQYF. The CDR3 coding sequence is TGTGCCAGCCGACCGAGCGGGGGCGGGAGGCAGTGGGAAGATACGCAGTATTTT.

With regard to this clone: This sample includes further DNA sequences coding for the same CDR3. This sequence joins TRBV5-4 and TRBJ2-2; D may be TRBD2 (6 bases). V lost 2 bases to trimming and J lost 7 bases, with 6 bases between them. Germline V lookup: CDR1 SGHNT, CDR2 YYREEE (reference sequence). The CDR3 runs 12 residues. The CDR3 loop reads CASSLAGGELFF. In DNA, the CDR3 is TGTGCCAGCAGCTTAGCGGGCGGGGAGCTGTTTTTT.

This sequence joins TRBV6-1 and TRBJ2-7; D possibly corresponds to TRBD1 (5 bases). Trimming took off 3 bases at V and 3 bases at J, with 12 bases between the two ends. This CDR3 is built from 14 residues. From germline, CDR1 is MNHNS and CDR2 SASEGT. The CDR3 spells CASSDLWGNYEQYF. CDR3 in DNA: TGTGCCAGCAGTGACTTGTGGGGCAACTACGAGCAGTACTTC.

The chain uses TRBV15 and TRBJ1-2, with 8 bases lining up with TRBD1. Germline V gene lookup returns CDR1 LNHNV and CDR2 YYDKDF (reference sequence). The CDR3 length is 20 residues. V dropped 0 bases and J dropped 0; count of bases not matched to a gene: 15. CDR3 in DNA: TGTGCCACCAGCAGAGATTCTAATCTTTTAATACAGGGGGCTAACTATGGCTACACCTTC. Translation: CATSRDSNLLIQGANYGYTF.

This clone was counted only a few times. The junction differs from germline at one of its ends, possibly a read error. The chain joins TRBV7-9 to TRBJ1-1; D possibly corresponds to TRBD1 (5 bases). CDR1 and CDR2 from the germline V gene are SEHNR and FQNEAQ (reference sequence). The CDR3 has 17 amino acids. CDR3: CASSLEGVGQMKTEAFF. In DNA form, the CDR3 reads TGTGCCAGCAGCTTAGAAGGAGTAGGACAAATGAAGACTGAAGCTTTCTTT.

J is TRBJ2-7 and V is TRBV12-5, with no clear D. V lost 0 bases and J lost 0, with 12 bases in between. Germline V gives CDR1 LGHNT, CDR2 FRNRAP. The CDR3 has 16 residues. This chain's CDR3 is CASGLVSQYVSYEQYF. CDR3 sequence (DNA): TGTGCTAGTGGTTTGGTGTCGCAGTACGTCTCCTACGAGCAGTACTTC.

This clone was counted between two and nine times. V and J are TRBV11-2 and TRBJ1-2; D gene unclear. CDR3 size: 14 residues. V gave up 4 bases and J gave up 8 bases, with 17 bases separating them. Germline V CDR1 and CDR2: SGHAT, FQNNGV. CDR3: CASSWEQVGGGYTF. The CDR3 DNA sequence: TGTGCCAGCAGCTGGGAGCAGGTGGGAGGGGGCTACACCTTC.

The gene calls are TRBV27 and TRBJ2-6; tentative D call: TRBD1 (5 bases). CDR1 is MNHEY, CDR2 SMNVEV, per germline (reference sequence). This CDR3 spans 16 amino acids. V was cut by 4 bases and J by 0 bases, with 10 bases left in between. The CDR3 spells CASSWQGYSGANVLTF. In DNA form, the CDR3 reads TGTGCCAGCAGTTGGCAGGGTTACTCTGGGGCCAACGTCCTGACTTTC.

About this clone: Other DNA sequences of this sample code for an identical CDR3. The chain links TRBV7-3 to TRBJ1-1; D may be TRBD1 (5 bases). The germline V gene has CDR1 SGHTA and CDR2 FQGTGA. CDR3 length: 13 residues. The V end lost 0 bases, the J end lost 5 bases, and 7 bases lay between the germline ends. CDR3 protein: CASSLTQGTEAFF. The CDR3 DNA reads as TGTGCCAGCAGCTTAACCCAGGGAACTGAAGCTTTCTTT.

The genes are TRBV7-6 and TRBJ2-1; D possibly corresponds to TRBD2 (5 bases). This CDR3 comprises 13 residues. CDR1 is SGHVS, CDR2 FNYEAQ, per germline. V was cut by 3 bases and J by 6 bases, with 9 bases left in between. Here the CDR3 reads CASSFKRSNEQFF. CDR3 nucleotide sequence: TGTGCCAGCAGCTTCAAGCGGAGCAATGAGCAGTTCTTC. Using reference TRBV7-6 and TRBJ2-1 for the parts outside the CDR3, the full variable domain is GAGVSQSPRYKVTKRGQDVALRCDPISGHVSLYWYRQALGQGPEFLTYFNYEAQQDKSGLPNDRFSAERPEGSISTLTIQRTEQRDSAMYRCASSFKRSNEQFFGPGTRLTVL.

CDR3 DNA sequence: TGCGCCAGCAGCTTCCAGGGAGGAGAGACCCAGTACTTC. Protein product: CASSFQGGETQYF. V is TRBV5-1 and J is TRBJ2-5, with D tentatively TRBD2 (6 bases). Germline V gives CDR1 SGHRS, CDR2 YFSETQ. V lost 2 bases and J lost 4, with 9 bases in between. The CDR3 covers 13 residues.

The chain employs TRBV19 and TRBJ1-1; 7 nucleotides match TRBD1. The CDR3 spans 13 residues. V trimming: 6 bases; J trimming: 1 base; junction bases outside the gene matches: 2. Germline V gene sequence: CDR1 LNHDA, CDR2 SQIVND (reference sequence). The CDR3 sequence is CASSDRANTEAFF. The CDR3 nucleotides read TGTGCCAGTAGCGACAGGGCGAACACTGAAGCTTTCTTT.

The chain has TRBV7-6 and TRBJ1-1; 8 nucleotides match TRBD1. Unmatched junction bases numbered 11, after V lost 1 base and J lost 4 bases. This CDR3 is built from 17 residues. Germline V gives CDR1 SGHVS, CDR2 FNYEAQ. CDR3 amino acids: CASSLGSGGYEGTEAFF. DNA of the CDR3: TGTGCCAGCAGCTTAGGGTCAGGGGGCTATGAAGGCACTGAAGCTTTCTTT.

This chain connects TRBV5-6 to TRBJ1-5; perhaps TRBD1 as D (6 bases). V was shortened by 0 bases and J by 7 bases, with 14 bases between the two germline ends. This CDR3 comprises 15 residues. Germline CDR1 is SGHDT and CDR2 is YYEEEE. This CDR3 reads CASSLEGGLGQPQHF. The CDR3 DNA is TGTGCCAGCAGCTTGGAAGGGGGACTAGGCCAGCCCCAGCATTTT. Together with reference TRBV5-6 and TRBJ1-5, the CDR3 gives the full variable domain: DAGVTQSPTHLIKTRGQQVTLRCSPKSGHDTVSWYQQALGQGPQFIFQYYEEEERQRGNFPDRFSGHQFPNYSSELNVNALLLGDSALYLCASSLEGGLGQPQHFGDGTRLSIL.

This clone has only a few counts. The V and J genes are TRBV9 and TRBJ1-1; perhaps TRBD1 as D (6 bases). The CDR3 has 14 residues. Germline V gene data show CDR1 as SGDLS and CDR2 as YYNGEE. The V and J ends lost 4 bases and 4 bases respectively, with 14 bases between them. This CDR3 is CASSTRQAGTEAFF. The CDR3 DNA follows: TGTGCCAGCAGCACCCGACAGGCGGGCACTGAAGCTTTCTTT.

This clone turned up a few times. The CDR3 nucleotides are TGTGCCAGCAATGATTTCACAGGAAGCTCCTACGAGCAGTACTTC. It encodes CASNDFTGSSYEQYF. V usage is TRBV2 and J usage is TRBJ2-5; tentatively, D is TRBD1 (5 bases). The J call may not be correct, given that the DNA end is closer to TRBJ2-7. CDR1 is SNHLY and CDR2 is FYNNEI in the germline V gene. The CDR3 is 15 amino acids.

The chain employs TRBV14 and TRBJ1-2; 9 bases line up with TRBD1. There are 15 residues in the CDR3. CDR1 and CDR2 from the germline V gene are SGHDN and FVKESK. The V and J ends lost 5 bases and 4 bases, in that order; junction bases with no gene match: 8. CDR3 region: CASSESGQGLYGYTF. CDR3 in DNA: TGTGCCAGCAGCGAATCGGGACAGGGCCTCTATGGCTACACCTTC.

This clone was observed a single time. CDR3: CASSRGGSGDEKLFF. The CDR3 coding sequence is TGCGCCAGCAGCCGAGGGGGGAGCGGGGATGAAAAACTGTTTTTT. The rearrangement joins TRBV5-1 to TRBJ1-4; possibly TRBD1 for D (6 bases). Trimming left V 4 bases short and J 6 bases short, with 16 bases between. This CDR3 comprises 15 residues. CDR1 and CDR2 (germline): SGHRS, YFSETQ.

This sequence joins TRBV15 and TRBJ2-6, with D possibly being TRBD1 (6 bases). CDR1 is LNHNV and CDR2 is YYDKDF in the germline V gene (reference sequence). The CDR3 has 17 amino acids. The V end lost 3 bases, the J end lost 0 bases, and 12 bases lay between the germline ends. The CDR3 sequence: CATSSGTPSSGANVLTF. CDR3 nucleotide sequence: TGTGCCACCAGCAGCGGGACACCCAGCTCTGGGGCCAACGTCCTGACTTTC.

V and J are TRBV14 and TRBJ1-6; 7 bases match TRBD1. The CDR3 is 15 residues long. The trim removed 4 bases at V and 7 bases at J, leaving 7 bases unmatched. From germline, CDR1 is SGHDN and CDR2 FVKESK. CDR3 DNA: TGTGCCAGCAGCCTACTAGGGACAGCGAATTCACCCCTCCACTTT. Translating gives CASSLLGTANSPLHF. The entire variable domain, with the rest obtained from reference TRBV14 and TRBJ1-6, is as follows: EAGVTQFPSHSVIEKGQTVTLRCDPISGHDNLYWYRRVMGKEIKFLLHFVKESKQDESGMPNNRFLAERTGGTYSTLKVQPAELEDSGVYFCASSLLGTANSPLHFGNGTRLTVT.

The genes are TRBV5-1 and TRBJ1-1; TRBD1 is a possible D gene (6 bases). The CDR3 has 15 amino acids. Germline CDR1 and CDR2: SGHRS and YFSETQ. The ends were cut back, 0 bases at V and 4 bases at J, with 13 bases in the middle. The CDR3 DNA reads TGCGCCAGCAGCTTGGGACCCCAGGGGAGCACTGAAGCTTTCTTT. Its protein is CASSLGPQGSTEAFF. The full variable domain, with the rest looked up from reference TRBV5-1 and TRBJ1-1, is KAGVTQTPRYLIKTRGQQVTLSCSPISGHRSVSWYQQTPGQGLQFLFEYFSETQRNKGNFPGRFSGRQFSNSRSEMNVSTLELGDSALYLCASSLGPQGSTEAFFGQGTRLTVV.

This chain joins TRBV6-5 and TRBJ2-1; 7 bases match TRBD2. The CDR3 has 14 amino acids. With V trimmed by 6 bases and J by 2 bases, 4 bases remained unmatched. CDR1 is MNHEY, CDR2 SVGAGI, per germline. CDR3 protein: CASSSGNPYNEQFF. As DNA, the CDR3 is TGTGCCAGCAGCAGCGGGAACCCCTACAATGAGCAGTTCTTC.

The genes are TRBV5-1 and TRBJ2-3; possible D gene TRBD1, 6 bases. Trimming removed 0 bases from V and 3 bases from J, with 11 bases in between. Germline V gene data show CDR1 as SGHRS and CDR2 as YFSETQ. This CDR3 comprises 15 residues. In DNA form, the CDR3 reads TGCGCCAGCAGCTTGGTAGGACAGTTTACAGATACGCAGTATTTT. Its protein is CASSLVGQFTDTQYF.

This clone was counted only a few times. The V and J genes are TRBV19 and TRBJ1-1, with 9 bases fitting TRBD1. V lost 6 bases, J lost 0 bases, and 2 bases stayed unmatched. This CDR3 is 14 amino acids long. CDR1 LNHDA and CDR2 SQIVND come from the germline V gene (reference sequence). The CDR3 region is CASRGQGLNTEAFF. For the CDR3, the DNA is TGTGCCAGTAGGGGACAGGGCTTGAACACTGAAGCTTTCTTT.

The chain combines TRBV29-1 with TRBJ2-1; TRBD1 agrees at 8 bases. The CDR3 has 15 residues. The V gene's germline CDR1 is SQVTM and CDR2 ANQGSEA. The V segment lost 5 bases and the J segment 2 bases; nucleotides outside the gene matches: 8. CDR3 bases: TGCAGCGTTTCACTACAGGGGGTACCCTACAATGAGCAGTTCTTC. Translating gives CSVSLQGVPYNEQFF.